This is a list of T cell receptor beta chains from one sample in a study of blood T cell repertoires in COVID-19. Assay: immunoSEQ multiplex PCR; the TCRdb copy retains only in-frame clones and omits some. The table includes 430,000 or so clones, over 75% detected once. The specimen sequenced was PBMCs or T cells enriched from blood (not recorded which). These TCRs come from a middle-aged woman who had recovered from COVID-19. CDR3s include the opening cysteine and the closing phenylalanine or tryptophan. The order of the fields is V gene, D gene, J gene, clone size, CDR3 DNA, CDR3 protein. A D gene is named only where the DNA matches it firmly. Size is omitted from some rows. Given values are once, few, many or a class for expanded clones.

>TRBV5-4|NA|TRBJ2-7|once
TGTGCCAGCAGCTTAAGCCGGGACTTTTACGAGCAGTACTTC
CASSLSRDFYEQYF
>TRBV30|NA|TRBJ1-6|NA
TGTGCCTCCTCCCGGGGGTCGACCCTCCACTTT
CASSRGSTLHF
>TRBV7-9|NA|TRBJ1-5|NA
TGTGCCAGCAGCCCATTAGGAGATCAGCCCCAGCATTTT
CASSPLGDQPQHF
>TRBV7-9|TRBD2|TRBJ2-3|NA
TGTGCCAGCAGGTCTACTAGCGGGTACAGCACAGATACGCAGTATTTT
CASRSTSGYSTDTQYF
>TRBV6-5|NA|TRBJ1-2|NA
TGTGCCAGCAGGGGGGGTGAGATCTCTGGCTACACCTTC
CASRGGEISGYTF
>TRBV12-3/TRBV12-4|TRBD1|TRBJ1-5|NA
TGTGCCAGCGCCCGACAGGGGGTTCAGCCCCAGCATTTT
CASARQGVQPQHF
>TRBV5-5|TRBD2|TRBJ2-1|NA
TGTGCCAGCAGCTTGTCTAGCGGCTCCTACAATGAGCAGTTCTTC
CASSLSSGSYNEQFF
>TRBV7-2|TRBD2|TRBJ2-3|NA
TGTGCCAGCAGCTTAAGGACTAGCGGGAGAAGCACAGATACGCAGTATTTT
CASSLRTSGRSTDTQYF
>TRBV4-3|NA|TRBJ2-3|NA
TGCGCCAGCAGCCAGTCCTGGAGGGGGAGGGCCTCTACGCAGTATTTT
CASSQSWRGRASTQYF
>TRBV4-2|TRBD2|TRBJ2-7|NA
TGTGCCAGCAGCCGTCTAACCGGGACTAGCGGGGCCAGCTCCTACGAGCAGTACTTC
CASSRLTGTSGASSYEQYF
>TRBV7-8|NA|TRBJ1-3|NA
TGTGCCAGCAGCTTAGTCGCGGGCTCTGGAAACACCATATATTTT
CASSLVAGSGNTIYF
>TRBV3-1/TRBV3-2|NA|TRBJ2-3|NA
TGTGCCAGCAGCCAATTCCTACGGGTCACAGATACGCAGTATTTT
CASSQFLRVTDTQYF
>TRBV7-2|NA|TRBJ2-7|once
TGTGCCAGCAGCCCTCGGGGAGGCTACGAGCAGTACTTC
CASSPRGGYEQYF
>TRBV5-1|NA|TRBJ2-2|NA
TGCGCCAGCAGCTCATACACCGGGGAGCTGTTTTTT
CASSSYTGELFF
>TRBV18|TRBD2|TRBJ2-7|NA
TGTGCCAGCTCACCGCCGGGACTAGCGGGATCTACCTACGAGCAGTACTTC
CASSPPGLAGSTYEQYF
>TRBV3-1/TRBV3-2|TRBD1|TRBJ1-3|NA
TGTGCCAGCAGCCAAGGACAGGGGAGCTCTGGAAACACCATATATTTT
CASSQGQGSSGNTIYF
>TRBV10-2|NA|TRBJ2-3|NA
TGCGCCAGCAGTAGACAGGGACTCACAGATACGCAGTATTTT
CASSRQGLTDTQYF
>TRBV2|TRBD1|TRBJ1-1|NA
TGTGCCAGCAGTGAAGCGCGGGCAGGGGGAGGGAACACTGAAGCTTTCTTT
CASSEARAGGGNTEAFF
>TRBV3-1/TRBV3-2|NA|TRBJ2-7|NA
TGTGCCAGCAGCCTGACTGACAGAGCCTACGAGCAGTACTTC
CASSLTDRAYEQYF
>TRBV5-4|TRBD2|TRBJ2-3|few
TGTGCCAGCAGCAAAGGACTAGCGGGAGGGCCTGGCACAGATACGCAGTATTTT
CASSKGLAGGPGTDTQYF
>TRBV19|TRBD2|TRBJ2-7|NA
TGTGCCAGTAGTATAGATCTCTCTAGCGGGAGGTGGTACGAGCAGTACTTC
CASSIDLSSGRWYEQYF
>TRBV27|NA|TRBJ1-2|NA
TGTGCCAGCAGTTTATCCGGGGTTGGCTATGGCTACACCTTC
CASSLSGVGYGYTF
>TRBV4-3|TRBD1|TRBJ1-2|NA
TGCGCCAGCAGCCAAGAAGGACAGGGGCATTATGGCTACACCTTC
CASSQEGQGHYGYTF
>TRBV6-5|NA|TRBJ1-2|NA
TGTGCCAGCAGTTACCTGGACTATTATGGCTACACCTTC
CASSYLDYYGYTF
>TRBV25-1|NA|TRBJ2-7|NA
TGTGCCAGCAGTGAATCAGGCATCTCCTACGAGCAGTACTTC
CASSESGISYEQYF
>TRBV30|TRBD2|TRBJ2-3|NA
TGTGCCTGGAGTGTACTCCCACTAAGAGCGGGAGGACGATCTAGCACAGATACGCAGTATTTT
CAWSVLPLRAGGRSSTDTQYF
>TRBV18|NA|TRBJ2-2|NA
TGTGCCAGCTCACCAGCTTCCCCCTCCGGTGAGCTGTTTTTT
CASSPASPSGELFF
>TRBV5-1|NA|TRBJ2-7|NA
TGCGCCAGCAGCCGAGATCCACCGGGGGGCTCAGGACACGAGCAGTACTTC
CASSRDPPGGSGHEQYF
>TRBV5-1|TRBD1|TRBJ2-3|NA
TGCGCCAGCGCTACTTGGACAGGGGGGGTAGATACGCAGTATTTT
CASATWTGGVDTQYF
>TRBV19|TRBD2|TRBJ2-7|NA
TGTGCCAGTAGTGGACTAGCGGGAGCCTACGAGCAGTACTTC
CASSGLAGAYEQYF
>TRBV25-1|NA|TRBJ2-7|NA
TGTGCCAGCAGTGAAAGGGAGGCATATACCTACGAGCAGTACTTC
CASSEREAYTYEQYF
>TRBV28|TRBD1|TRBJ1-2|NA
TGTGCCACCTCCGGACAGGGCCGGGGCTACACCTTC
CATSGQGRGYTF
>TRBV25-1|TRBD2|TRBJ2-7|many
TGTGCCAGCAGTCCCGGGACTAGCGGGAGCCGCTACGAGCAGTACTTC
CASSPGTSGSRYEQYF
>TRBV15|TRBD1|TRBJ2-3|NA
TGTGCCACCAGCAGAGACCAGGGGGCTGGCACAGATACGCAGTATTTT
CATSRDQGAGTDTQYF
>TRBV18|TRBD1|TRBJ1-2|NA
TGTGCCAGCTCACCCGGGACAGGTGGCTACACCTTC
CASSPGTGGYTF
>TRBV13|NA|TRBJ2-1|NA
TGTGCCAGCAGCTTAGGGATAACTTCGAATGAGCAGTTCTTC
CASSLGITSNEQFF
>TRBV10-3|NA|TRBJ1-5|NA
TGTGCCATGTCAGGAACGAATAGCAATCAGCCCCAGCATTTT
CAMSGTNSNQPQHF
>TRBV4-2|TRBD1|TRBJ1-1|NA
TGTGCCAGCAGCCCACCTAGGGACAGAGAAGCTTTCTTT
CASSPPRDREAFF
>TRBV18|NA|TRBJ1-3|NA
TGTGCCAGCTCCCCTAGTAACGATGGAAACACCATATATTTT
CASSPSNDGNTIYF
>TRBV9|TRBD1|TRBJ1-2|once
TGTGCCAGCAGCGTAACCGATCCGACAGGGGTTGGCTACACCTTC
CASSVTDPTGVGYTF
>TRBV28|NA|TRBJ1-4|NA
TGTGCCAGCAGCCCAACCGGGACCCCAGGGGTGTTTTTT
CASSPTGTPGVFF
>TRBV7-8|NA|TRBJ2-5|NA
TGTGCCAGCAGCTTAGTCGACTTCCAAGAGACCCAGTACTTC
CASSLVDFQETQYF
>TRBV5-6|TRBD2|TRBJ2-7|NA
TGTGCCAGCAGCTCACCTACCGGGACTAGAGCAACTAACGAGCAGTACTTC
CASSSPTGTRATNEQYF
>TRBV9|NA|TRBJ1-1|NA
TGTGCCAGCAGCGTAGATCGGGGTTTCACTGAAGCTTTCTTT
CASSVDRGFTEAFF
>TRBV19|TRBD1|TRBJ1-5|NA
TGTGCCAGTAGTATGGGACAGGGCCCCCATCAGCCCCAGCATTTT
CASSMGQGPHQPQHF
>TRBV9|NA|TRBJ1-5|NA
TGTGCCAGCAGCGTAGAGGGGGGGAGTCAGCCCCAGCATTTT
CASSVEGGSQPQHF
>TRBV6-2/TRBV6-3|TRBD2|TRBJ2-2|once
TGTGCCAGCAGTTACTCGCTGGGACTAGCGGACACCGGGGAGCTGTTTTTT
CASSYSLGLADTGELFF
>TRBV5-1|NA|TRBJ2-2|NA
TGCGCCAGCAGCTTCGGTACTAACACCGGGGAGCTGTTTTTT
CASSFGTNTGELFF
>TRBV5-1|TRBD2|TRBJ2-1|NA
TGCGCCAGCAGCCCATCCTTCGGACTAGCGGACAATGAGCAGTTCTTC
CASSPSFGLADNEQFF
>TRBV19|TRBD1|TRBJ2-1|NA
TGTGCCAGTAGTTTACAGGGGTTGGCATACAATGAGCAGTTCTTC
CASSLQGLAYNEQFF
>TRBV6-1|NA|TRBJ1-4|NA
TGTGCCAGCAGTGATAGTCCCCAGGCCCCTAATGAAAAACTGTTTTTT
CASSDSPQAPNEKLFF
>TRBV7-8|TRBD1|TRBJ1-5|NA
TGTGCCAGCAGACTAGGACAGGGGAGCAATCAGCCCCAGCATTTT
CASRLGQGSNQPQHF
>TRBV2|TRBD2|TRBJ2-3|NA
TGTGCCAGCAGGGCCGGGACTAGCGCAGATACGCAGTATTTT
CASRAGTSADTQYF
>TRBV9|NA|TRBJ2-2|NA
TGTGCCAGCGAGGGGAACACCGGGGAGCTGTTTTTT
CASEGNTGELFF
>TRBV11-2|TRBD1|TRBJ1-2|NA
TGTGCCAGCAGCGCCAGACAGGGGATCTATGGCTACACCTTC
CASSARQGIYGYTF
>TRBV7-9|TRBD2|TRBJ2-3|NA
TGTGCCAGCAGCGCCTCGGGGGGTAGCACAGATACGCAGTATTTT
CASSASGGSTDTQYF
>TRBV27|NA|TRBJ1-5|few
TGTGCCAGCAGTTTTGAGGGTAGCAATCAGCCCCAGCATTTT
CASSFEGSNQPQHF
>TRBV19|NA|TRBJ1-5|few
TGTGCCAGTAGTAGAATAAACAGGGTTTTAAGCAATCAGCCCCAGCATTTT
CASSRINRVLSNQPQHF
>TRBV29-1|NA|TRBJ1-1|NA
TGCAGCGTTGAAGATCTGGGAGGACGGGATTCGGCTTTCTTT
CSVEDLGGRDSAFF
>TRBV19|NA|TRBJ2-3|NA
TGTGCCAGTAGTATAGATCATAGCGGAGGGGCGGATACGCAGTATTTT
CASSIDHSGGADTQYF